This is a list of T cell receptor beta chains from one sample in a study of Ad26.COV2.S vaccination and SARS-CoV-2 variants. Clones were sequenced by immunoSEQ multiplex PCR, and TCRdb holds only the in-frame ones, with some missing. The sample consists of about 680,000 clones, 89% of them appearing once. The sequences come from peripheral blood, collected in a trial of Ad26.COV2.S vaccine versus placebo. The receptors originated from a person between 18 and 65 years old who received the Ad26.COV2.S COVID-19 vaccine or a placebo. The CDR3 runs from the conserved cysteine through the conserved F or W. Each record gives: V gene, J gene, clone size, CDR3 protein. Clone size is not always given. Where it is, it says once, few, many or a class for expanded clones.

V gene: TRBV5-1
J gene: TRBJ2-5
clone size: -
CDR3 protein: CASSLDRPQETQYF

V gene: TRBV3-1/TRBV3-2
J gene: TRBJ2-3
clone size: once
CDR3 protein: CASSRGDTQYF

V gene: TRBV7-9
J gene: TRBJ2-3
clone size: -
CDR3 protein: CASSLWGEDTQYF

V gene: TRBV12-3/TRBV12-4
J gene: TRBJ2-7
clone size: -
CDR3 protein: CASSLNVGYEQYF

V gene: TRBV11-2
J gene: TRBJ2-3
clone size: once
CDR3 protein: CASSPAGVGTQYF

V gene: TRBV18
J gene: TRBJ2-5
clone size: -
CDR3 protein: CASSPTGLSSYQETQYF

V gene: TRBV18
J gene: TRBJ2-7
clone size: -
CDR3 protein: CASSPRSGGNSYEQYF

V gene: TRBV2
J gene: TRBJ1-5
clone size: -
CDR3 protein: CASTDRRNQPQHF

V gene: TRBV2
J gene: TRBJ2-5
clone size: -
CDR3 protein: CAIRVGQETQYF

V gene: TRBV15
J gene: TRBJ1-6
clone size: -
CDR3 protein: CATSRVRGENSPLHF

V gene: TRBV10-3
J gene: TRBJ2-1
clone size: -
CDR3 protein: CAISRTSSYNEQFF

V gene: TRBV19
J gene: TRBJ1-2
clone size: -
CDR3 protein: CASSMQAAANYGYTF

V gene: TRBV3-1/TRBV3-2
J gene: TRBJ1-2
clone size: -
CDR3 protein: CASSPGAVSLFDGYTF

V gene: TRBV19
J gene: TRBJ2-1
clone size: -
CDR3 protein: CASSRGTARDNEQFF

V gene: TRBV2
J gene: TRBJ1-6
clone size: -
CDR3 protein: CASSELGAGNSPLHF

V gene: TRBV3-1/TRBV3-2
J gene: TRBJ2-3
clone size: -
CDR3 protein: CASNLRQSDTQYF

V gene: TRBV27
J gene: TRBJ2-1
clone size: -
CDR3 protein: CASSLTDLSVFNNEQFF

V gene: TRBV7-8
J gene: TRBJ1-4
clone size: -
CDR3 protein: CASSRTGREKLFF

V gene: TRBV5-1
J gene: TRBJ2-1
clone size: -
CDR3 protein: CASSLGQGSSYNEQFF

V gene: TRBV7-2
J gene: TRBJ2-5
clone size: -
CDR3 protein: CASSLVGLPQETQYF

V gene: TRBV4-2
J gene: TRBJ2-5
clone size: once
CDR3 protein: CASSQDQNGLAGGGETQYF

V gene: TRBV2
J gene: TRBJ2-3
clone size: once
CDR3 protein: CASSERTGGPTDTQYF

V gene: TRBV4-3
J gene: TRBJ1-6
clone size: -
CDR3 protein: CASRADQNNSPLHF

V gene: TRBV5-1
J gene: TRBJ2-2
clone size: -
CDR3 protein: CASSPGTGKVTGELFF

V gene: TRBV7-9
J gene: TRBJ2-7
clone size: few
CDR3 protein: CASSFAGAYEQYF

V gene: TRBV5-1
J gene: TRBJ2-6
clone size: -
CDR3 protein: CASSLAGDLWANVLTF

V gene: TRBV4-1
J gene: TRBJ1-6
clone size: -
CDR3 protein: CASSLTGYLDNSPLHF